The rows below give T cell receptor beta chains drawn from one sample of a study of cytotoxic CD8 clonotypes in ibrutinib-treated CLL. Using immunoSEQ multiplex PCR, the repertoire was profiled, and TCRdb retains in-frame clones only, with some absent. This table holds some 200,000 clones, around 75% found once. Sequencing used PBMCs, obtained after 12 months of ibrutinib treatment. These receptors were obtained from a human donor with chronic lymphocytic leukemia. The conserved cysteine and the conserved F or W are not part of the CDR3 here. D genes are given only for firm matches.

V | D | CDR3
TRBV5-1 | TRBD1 | ASSTQDRDTDTQY
TRBV7-3 | . | ASSLSPVFSYEQY
TRBV7-9 | . | ASSLAGIIGGTQY
TRBV7-9 | . | ASSLIQGLYEQY
TRBV5-1 | . | ASSPGASGGSTQY
TRBV29-1 | . | SAPHHAYGYT
TRBV30 | TRBD2 | AWSPSVGGGSQETQY
TRBV14 | . | ASSQGTNYGYT
TRBV11-3 | . | ASSLERRLFSYEQY
TRBV11-2 | TRBD2 | ASSLTRLAGTDTQY
TRBV30 | TRBD1 | ALGTGRSQPQH
TRBV25-1 | . | ASMRGANYGYT
TRBV18 | . | ASSPGRVHNEKLF
TRBV5-4 | TRBD1 | ASSTGGQGGSNYGYT
TRBV28 | . | ASSLTPASGNYGYT